These 29 T cell receptor beta chains came from one sample sequenced in a study of T cells in Graves' hyperthyroidism and ophthalmopathy. Authors of the study amplified TCR beta CDR3 regions from RNA transcripts. The HTBI primer set was used in a first-round RT-PCR of the TCR CDR3. TCRdb independently ran MiXCR on the multiplex PCR reads; one entry per CDR3 protein. Among about 420,000 distinct CDR3 sequences listed, roughly 13% were seen once. The sequencing input was blood. Every receptor here comes from a woman aged 18 to 35 with Graves' hyperthyroidism.

The V call is TRBV25-1, the J call TRBJ2-3, with 8 bases lining up with TRBD2. Trimming removed 3 bases from V and 5 bases from J; junction bases left unmatched: 7. This CDR3 has 15 amino acids. CDR1 and CDR2 (germline): MGHDK, SYGVNS. The CDR3 region has the DNA TGTGCCAGCAGTGAGTCAGCGGGAGTGAGAGATACGCAGTATTTT. Amino acids: CASSESAGVRDTQYF.

This clonotype was counted only a few times. This chain links TRBV5-1 with TRBJ2-1; weak D call: TRBD2 (6 bases). The V and J ends lost 4 bases and 7 bases respectively, with 9 bases between them. The CDR3 sequence is 12 residues long. The germline V gene has CDR1 SGHRS and CDR2 YFSETQ. The CDR3 region is CASSATRNEQFF. Written as DNA, the CDR3 is TGCGCCAGCAGCGCGACTAGAAATGAGCAGTTCTTC.

This clonotype was observed a few times. This sequence joins TRBV20-1 and TRBJ1-4; 8 nucleotides agree with TRBD1. Trimming at V came to 4 bases and at J to 7 bases, leaving 5 bases not matched to a gene. Germline CDR1 and CDR2: DFQATT and SNEGSKA (reference sequence). The CDR3 extends over 13 amino acids. The CDR3 spells CSATPDRVEKLFF. Written as DNA, the CDR3 is TGCAGTGCTACCCCGGACAGGGTTGAAAAACTGTTTTTT.

This clonotype was seen many times. This rearrangement joins TRBV9 to TRBJ2-1, with a tentative D call TRBD1 (6 bases). Germline values: CDR1 SGDLS, CDR2 YYNGEE. Trimming shortened V by 3 bases and J by 4 bases, and 17 bases separated the two germline ends. CDR3 length equals 16 residues. The CDR3 loop is CASSEGVRGAYNEQFF. CDR3 DNA sequence: TGTGCCAGCAGCGAGGGGGTTAGAGGGGCATACAATGAGCAGTTCTTC.

J is TRBJ1-4 and V is TRBV15; TRBD1 matches 12 bases. CDR1 LNHNV and CDR2 YYDKDF come from the germline V gene (reference sequence). Losses at the gene ends were 4 bases for V and 8 bases for J; bases not matched to a gene: 14. The CDR3 has 18 amino acids. The CDR3 spells CATSIRDRGLVRREKLFF. The CDR3 DNA reads TGTGCCACCAGCATACGGGACAGGGGGCTCGTAAGAAGAGAAAAACTGTTTTTT.

This clonotype has ten or more counts. The chain links TRBV4-2 to TRBJ2-1, with a weak D call TRBD2 (6 bases). V lost 5 bases and J lost 4, with 12 bases in between. The germline V gene has CDR1 LGHNA and CDR2 YNFKEQ. The CDR3 totals 14 residues. Here the CDR3 reads CASSGTFGYNEQFF. The CDR3 nucleotides are TGTGCCAGCAGCGGGACTTTCGGGTACAATGAGCAGTTCTTC.

This clonotype has just a few counts. J is TRBJ2-2 and V is TRBV6-5, with D tentatively TRBD1 (7 bases). With 0 bases removed from V and 6 bases from J, the gap between germline ends came to 11 bases. Germline V lookup: CDR1 MNHEY, CDR2 SVGAGI. This CDR3 spans 15 amino acids. The CDR3 DNA follows: TGTGCCAGCAGTTACTCCTCAGGGGGGCCCGGGGAGCTGTTTTTT. Protein: CASSYSSGGPGELFF.

This clonotype was detected many times. This sequence joins TRBV6-2 or TRBV6-3 and TRBJ2-3; the match to TRBD2 covers 9 bases. The trim removed 0 bases at V and 2 bases at J, leaving 6 bases unmatched. CDR3 size: 17 residues. From germline, CDR1 is MNHEY and CDR2 SVGEGT. CDR3 bases: TGTGCCAGCAGTTACTCGATTCTAGCGGGAAACACAGATACGCAGTATTTT. The encoded protein is CASSYSILAGNTDTQYF.

This sequence joins TRBV29-1 and TRBJ1-4; unclear D gene. This CDR3 region has 12 residues. The V end was cut by 4 bases, the J end by 8 bases, with 11 bases between. Germline V lookup: CDR1 SQVTM, CDR2 ANQGSEA. The CDR3 loop is CSVAGLEEKLFF. Written as DNA, the CDR3 is TGCAGCGTTGCGGGGTTGGAGGAAAAACTGTTTTTT.

The sample holds many counts of this clonotype. The chain uses TRBV11-2 and TRBJ2-5; D possibly corresponds to TRBD2 (7 bases). Germline V gives CDR1 SGHAT, CDR2 FQNNGV. CDR3 length equals 14 residues. V was clipped by 3 bases and J by 5 bases, with 13 bases between them. The CDR3 spells CASSFSGGGETQYF. For the CDR3, the DNA is TGTGCCAGCAGCTTTTCGGGGGGCGGGGAGACCCAGTACTTC.

The chain joins TRBV19 to TRBJ2-1, with 9 bases fitting TRBD2. J gave up 7 bases and V 3 bases, and 1 base lay outside the gene matches. This CDR3 region has 13 residues. The germline CDR1 and CDR2 sequences are LNHDA and SQIVND (reference sequence). DNA for the CDR3: TGTGCCAGTAGTATGCGGGGGGGGAATGAGCAGTTCTTC. This sequence encodes CASSMRGGNEQFF.

This clonotype came up many times. The chain couples TRBV12-3 or TRBV12-4 to TRBJ2-7; D unresolved. The CDR3 consists of 12 residues. The V end lost 3 bases, the J end lost 3 bases, and 6 bases lay between the germline ends. The CDR3 DNA is TGTGCCAGCAGTTTCAATGACTACGAGCAGTACTTC. It codes for CASSFNDYEQYF.

At least ten counts were recorded for this clonotype. This chain connects TRBV6-2 or TRBV6-3 to TRBJ1-1; D unclear. This CDR3 is built from 14 residues. Trimming pared 2 bases from V and 0 bases from J, leaving 7 bases between. Germline CDR1 MNHEY, CDR2 SVGEGT. The CDR3 here is CASSYAGLNTEAFF. CDR3 DNA: TGTGCCAGCAGTTACGCAGGTTTGAACACTGAAGCTTTCTTT.

This clonotype was counted only a few times. CDR3 DNA sequence: TGTGCCAGCAGAGCCGGGACAGGGACCTCTGGAAACACCATATATTTT. Its translation: CASRAGTGTSGNTIYF. The chain joins TRBV9 to TRBJ1-3, with 9 bases fitting TRBD1. Germline-derived CDR1 and CDR2 are SGDLS and YYNGEE. CDR3 length: 16 residues. V shed 5 bases and J 0 bases; nucleotides not matched to a gene: 6.

This clonotype has at least ten counts. V is TRBV20-1 and J is TRBJ1-1, with D perhaps TRBD1 (5 bases). Germline V CDR1 and CDR2: DFQATT, SNEGSKA (reference sequence). The CDR3 is 14 residues long. Trimming removed 6 bases at V and 3 bases at J, with 17 bases between. CDR3 protein: CSARRAGRDTEAFF. CDR3 DNA: TGCAGTGCCCGGAGGGCTGGCAGGGACACTGAAGCTTTCTTT.

On this clonotype itself: At one of its ends the junction is not consistent with the germline gene, which may arise from a read error. This rearrangement joins TRBV5-5 to TRBJ1-1; 8 bases fit TRBD1. CDR1 SGHKS and CDR2 YYEKEE come from the germline V gene (reference sequence). The CDR3 length is 15 residues. DNA of the CDR3: TGCGCCAGCAGCCAAGAAAGAGACAGGGGATACGGCGCTTTCTTT. Translated: CASSQERDRGYGAFF.

This clonotype was observed a handful of times. V and J are TRBV19 and TRBJ2-5; the D is unclear. There are 15 residues in the CDR3. Germline CDR1 reads LNHDA; CDR2 reads SQIVND (reference sequence). Trimming removed 0 bases at V and 5 bases at J, with 13 bases between. The CDR3 bases are TGTGCCAGTAGTATAGATCAGCCGGGTACGGAGACCCAGTACTTC. Translating gives CASSIDQPGTETQYF.

In this sample, this clonotype turned up many times. V usage is TRBV20-1 and J usage is TRBJ2-3; D is uncertain. Trimming shortened V by 4 bases and J by 1 base, and 12 bases separated the two germline ends. The CDR3 is 14 residues long. Germline values: CDR1 DFQATT, CDR2 SNEGSKA (reference sequence). In DNA form, the CDR3 reads TGCAGTGCTAATTCAATTACCGGCACAGATACGCAGTATTTT. This encodes CSANSITGTDTQYF.

This clonotype appeared many times. V usage is TRBV20-1 and J usage is TRBJ1-1; D possibly corresponds to TRBD1 (6 bases). The CDR3 is 14 amino acids. V was cut by 0 bases and J by 6 bases, with 14 bases left in between. Germline CDR1 DFQATT, CDR2 SNEGSKA (reference sequence). The CDR3 DNA is TGCAGTGCTAGAGATGGACAGCTCAAGGCTGAAGCTTTCTTT. Its protein product is CSARDGQLKAEAFF.

V is TRBV6-5 and J is TRBJ2-5, with D perhaps matching TRBD1 (6 bases). V dropped 0 bases and J dropped 5 bases, with 13 bases sitting between them. This CDR3 has 15 amino acids. CDR1 and CDR2 (germline): MNHEY, SVGAGI. The CDR3 here is CASSYSNTGMETQYF. CDR3 nucleotide sequence: TGTGCCAGCAGTTACTCGAATACAGGGATGGAGACCCAGTACTTC.

The rearrangement uses TRBV30 and TRBJ2-4, with D tentatively TRBD2 (6 bases). CDR1 and CDR2 (germline): GTSNPN, SVGIG (reference sequence). V lost 8 bases and J lost 11, with 25 bases in between. The CDR3 consists of 14 residues. CDR3 protein: CAGRSPGLGSVQYF. DNA for the CDR3: TGTGCCGGAAGGTCACCGGGACTGGGATCTGTTCAGTACTTC.

There are a few counts of this clonotype. J is TRBJ1-1 and V is TRBV10-1, with a possible D match to TRBD1 (5 bases). Trimming took 3 bases from V and 0 from J, leaving 8 bases between them. Germline V gene lookup returns CDR1 WNHNN and CDR2 SYGVQD (reference sequence). The CDR3 totals 14 residues. CDR3 in amino acids: CASSDGGVNTEAFF. The CDR3 bases are TGCGCCAGCAGTGATGGGGGGGTGAACACTGAAGCTTTCTTT.

This clonotype was recorded at least ten times. The rearrangement uses TRBV20-1 and TRBJ2-1; TRBD1 matches 11 bases. The CDR3 runs 14 residues. The germline CDR1 and CDR2 sequences are DFQATT and SNEGSKA (reference sequence). With 5 bases clipped from V and 4 bases from J, the junction kept 4 bases outside the gene matches. The CDR3 sequence is CSASGTGGYNEQFF. DNA of the CDR3: TGCAGTGCTTCCGGGACAGGGGGTTACAATGAGCAGTTCTTC.

This clonotype was counted many times. V is TRBV20-1 and J is TRBJ2-2; 9 bases agree with TRBD2. Germline CDR1 reads DFQATT; CDR2 reads SNEGSKA (reference sequence). V was clipped by 0 bases and J by 7 bases; unmatched bases: 9. CDR3 length equals 16 residues. CDR3: CSAREREGRRGGELFF. As DNA, the CDR3 is TGCAGTGCTAGAGAGCGGGAGGGCCGTCGAGGCGGGGAGCTGTTTTTT.

This clonotype occurred a few times. The chain combines TRBV6-1 with TRBJ2-1, with D unclear. The germline V gene encodes CDR1 MNHNS and CDR2 SASEGT. V lost 6 bases and J lost 0, with 12 bases in between. This CDR3 has 15 residues. CDR3 DNA: TGTGCCAGCAGCCGCTATATTGGCTCCTACAATGAGCAGTTCTTC. Amino acids: CASSRYIGSYNEQFF.

This chain links TRBV5-1 with TRBJ2-1; 10 bases line up with TRBD2. V shed 5 bases, J shed 3 bases, and the junction held 14 bases outside the gene matches. This CDR3 spans 18 amino acids. Germline V gives CDR1 SGHRS, CDR2 YFSETQ. Written as DNA, the CDR3 is TGCGCCAGCAGACAACCTCAACTAGCGGGATCTGGCTACAATGAGCAGTTCTTC. Translation gives CASRQPQLAGSGYNEQFF. The full variable domain, completed using reference TRBV5-1 and TRBJ2-1, is KAGVTQTPRYLIKTRGQQVTLSCSPISGHRSVSWYQQTPGQGLQFLFEYFSETQRNKGNFPGRFSGRQFSNSRSEMNVSTLELGDSALYLCASRQPQLAGSGYNEQFFGPGTRLTVL.

There are many counts of this clonotype. CDR3 loop: CASSSPPESDAPLAEAFF. The CDR3 coding sequence is TGTGCCAGCAGTTCTCCTCCCGAGTCAGACGCTCCCCTAGCTGAAGCTTTCTTT. The chain has TRBV6-1 and TRBJ1-1; no firm D call. V was cut by 5 bases and J by 6 bases, with 28 bases left in between. In germline, CDR1 is MNHNS, CDR2 SASEGT. There are 18 residues in the CDR3.

This chain uses TRBV4-1 with TRBJ2-7; no clear D. V was trimmed by 1 base and J by 2 bases, leaving 12 bases between them. The length of the CDR3 is 15 residues. Germline CDR1 and CDR2: MGHRA and YSYEKL. The CDR3 here is CASSQGGFTPYEQYF. CDR3 bases: TGCGCCAGCAGCCAAGGAGGTTTCACCCCCTACGAGCAGTACTTC.

This clonotype was counted a few times. V and J are TRBV6-2 or TRBV6-3 and TRBJ2-6; D is unclear. The germline V and J ends were trimmed by 2 bases and 0 bases, with 5 bases remaining between them. The germline V gene encodes CDR1 MNHEY and CDR2 SVGEGT. The CDR3 loop spans 15 amino acids. The CDR3 spells CASSYTLSGANVLTF. The CDR3 nucleotides are TGTGCCAGCAGTTACACCCTCTCTGGGGCCAACGTCCTGACTTTC.